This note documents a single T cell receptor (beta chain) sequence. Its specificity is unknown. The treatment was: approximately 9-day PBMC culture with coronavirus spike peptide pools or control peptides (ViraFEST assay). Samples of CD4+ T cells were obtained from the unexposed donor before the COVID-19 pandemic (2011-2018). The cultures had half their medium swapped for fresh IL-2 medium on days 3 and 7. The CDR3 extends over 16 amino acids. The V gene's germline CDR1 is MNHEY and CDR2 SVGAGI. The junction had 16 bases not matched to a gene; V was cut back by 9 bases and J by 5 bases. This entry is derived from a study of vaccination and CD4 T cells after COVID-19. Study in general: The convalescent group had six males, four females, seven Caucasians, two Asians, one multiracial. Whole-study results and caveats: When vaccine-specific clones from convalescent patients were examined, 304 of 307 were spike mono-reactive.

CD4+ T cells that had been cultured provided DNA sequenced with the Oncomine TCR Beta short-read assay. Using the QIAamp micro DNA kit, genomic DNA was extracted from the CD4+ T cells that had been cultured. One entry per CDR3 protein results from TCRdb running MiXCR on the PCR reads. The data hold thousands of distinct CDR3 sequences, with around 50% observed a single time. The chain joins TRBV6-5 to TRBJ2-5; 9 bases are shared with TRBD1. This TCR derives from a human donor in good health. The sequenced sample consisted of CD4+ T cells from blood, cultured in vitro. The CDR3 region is CARVTLRTGAGETQYF. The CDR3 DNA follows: TGTGCCAGAGTTACCCTCAGGACAGGGGCGGGTGAGACCCAGTACTTC.